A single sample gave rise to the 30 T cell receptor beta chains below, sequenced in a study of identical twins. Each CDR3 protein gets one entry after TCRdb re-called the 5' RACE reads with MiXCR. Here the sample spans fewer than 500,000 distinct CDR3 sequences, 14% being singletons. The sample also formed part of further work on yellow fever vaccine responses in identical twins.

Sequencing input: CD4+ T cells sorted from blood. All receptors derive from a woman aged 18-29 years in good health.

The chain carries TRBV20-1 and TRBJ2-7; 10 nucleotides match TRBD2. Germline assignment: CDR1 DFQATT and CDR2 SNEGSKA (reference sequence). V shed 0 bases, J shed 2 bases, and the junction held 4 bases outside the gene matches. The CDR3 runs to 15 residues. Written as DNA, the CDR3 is TGCAGTGCTAGAGATGCCAGCGGGGGGGCCTACGAGCAGTACTTC. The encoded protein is CSARDASGGAYEQYF.

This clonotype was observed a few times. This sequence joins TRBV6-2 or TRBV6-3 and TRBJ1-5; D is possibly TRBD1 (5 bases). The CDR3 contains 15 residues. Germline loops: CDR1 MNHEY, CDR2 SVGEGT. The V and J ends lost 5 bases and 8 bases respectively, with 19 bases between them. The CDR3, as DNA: TGTGCCAGCAGTCCCCCAAGACAGTCCGGCGAGCCCCAGCATTTT. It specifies CASSPPRQSGEPQHF.

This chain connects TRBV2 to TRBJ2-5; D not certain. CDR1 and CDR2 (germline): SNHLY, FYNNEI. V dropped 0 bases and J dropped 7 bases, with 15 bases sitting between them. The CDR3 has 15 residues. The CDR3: CASSEAFRATGTQYF. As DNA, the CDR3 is TGTGCCAGCAGTGAAGCATTCCGGGCGACCGGGACCCAGTACTTC.

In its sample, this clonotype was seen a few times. The CDR3: CASRGRTGGLTDTQYF. The CDR3 DNA is TGTGCCAGCAGAGGCCGGACAGGGGGGCTCACAGATACGCAGTATTTT. The rearrangement links TRBV2 to TRBJ2-3; 10 bases are a match to TRBD1. The germline gives CDR1 SNHLY, CDR2 FYNNEI. V was clipped by 6 bases and J by 2 bases; unmatched bases: 8. The CDR3 runs 16 residues.

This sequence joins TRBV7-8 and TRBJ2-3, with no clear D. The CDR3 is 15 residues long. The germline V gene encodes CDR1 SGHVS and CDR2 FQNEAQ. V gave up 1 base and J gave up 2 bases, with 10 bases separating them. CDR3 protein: CASSLVALDTDTQYF. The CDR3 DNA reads TGTGCCAGCAGCTTAGTTGCCCTAGACACAGATACGCAGTATTTT.

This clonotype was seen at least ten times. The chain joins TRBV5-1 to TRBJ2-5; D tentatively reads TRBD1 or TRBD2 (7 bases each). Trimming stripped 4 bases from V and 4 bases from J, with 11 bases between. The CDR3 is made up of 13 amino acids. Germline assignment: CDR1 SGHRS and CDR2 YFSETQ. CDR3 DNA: TGCGCCAGCAGCATCAGGGGGGGAGAGACCCAGTACTTC. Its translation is CASSIRGGETQYF.

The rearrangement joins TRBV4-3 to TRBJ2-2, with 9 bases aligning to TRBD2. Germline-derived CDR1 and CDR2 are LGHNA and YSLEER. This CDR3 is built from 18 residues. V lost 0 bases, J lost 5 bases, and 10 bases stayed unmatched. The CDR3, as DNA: TGCGCCAGCAGCCAAGAAAAGGTAGCGGGAGTTTGGACCGGGGAGCTGTTTTTT. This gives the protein CASSQEKVAGVWTGELFF.

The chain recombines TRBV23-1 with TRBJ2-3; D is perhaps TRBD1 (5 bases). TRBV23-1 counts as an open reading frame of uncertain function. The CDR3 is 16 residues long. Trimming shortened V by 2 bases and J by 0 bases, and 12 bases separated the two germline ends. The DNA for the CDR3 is TGCGCCAGCAGTCAACCAAAACCAGGGAGCACAGATACGCAGTATTTT. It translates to CASSQPKPGSTDTQYF.

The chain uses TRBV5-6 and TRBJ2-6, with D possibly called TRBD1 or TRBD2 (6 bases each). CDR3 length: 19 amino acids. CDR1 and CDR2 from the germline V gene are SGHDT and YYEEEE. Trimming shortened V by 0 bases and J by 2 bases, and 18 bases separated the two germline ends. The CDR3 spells CASSLEFGGRSAGANVLTF. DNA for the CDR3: TGTGCCAGCAGCTTGGAGTTTGGGGGGCGCTCAGCTGGGGCCAACGTCCTGACTTTC. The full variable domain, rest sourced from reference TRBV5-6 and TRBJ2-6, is DAGVTQSPTHLIKTRGQQVTLRCSPKSGHDTVSWYQQALGQGPQFIFQYYEEEERQRGNFPDRFSGHQFPNYSSELNVNALLLGDSALYLCASSLEFGGRSAGANVLTFGAGSRLTVL.

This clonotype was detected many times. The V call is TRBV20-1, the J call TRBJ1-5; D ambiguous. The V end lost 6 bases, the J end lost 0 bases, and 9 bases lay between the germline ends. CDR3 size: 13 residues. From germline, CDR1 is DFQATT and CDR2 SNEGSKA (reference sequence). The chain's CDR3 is CSAFSDSNQPQHF. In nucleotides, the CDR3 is TGCAGTGCCTTCTCCGATAGCAATCAGCCCCAGCATTTT.

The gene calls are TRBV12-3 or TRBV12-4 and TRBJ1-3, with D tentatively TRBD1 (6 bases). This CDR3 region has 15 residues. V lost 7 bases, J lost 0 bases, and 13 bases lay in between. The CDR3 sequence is CASIRQAPSGNTIYF. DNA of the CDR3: TGTGCCAGCATAAGACAGGCCCCCTCTGGAAACACCATATATTTT.

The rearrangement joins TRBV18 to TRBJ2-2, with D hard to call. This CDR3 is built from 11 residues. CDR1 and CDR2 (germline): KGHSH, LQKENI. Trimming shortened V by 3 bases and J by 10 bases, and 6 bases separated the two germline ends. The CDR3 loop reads CASSPSQELFF. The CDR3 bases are TGTGCCAGCTCACCGTCTCAGGAGCTGTTTTTT.

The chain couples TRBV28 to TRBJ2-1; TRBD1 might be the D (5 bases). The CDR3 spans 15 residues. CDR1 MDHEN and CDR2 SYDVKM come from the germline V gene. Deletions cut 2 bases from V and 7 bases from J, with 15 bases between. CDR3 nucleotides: TGTGCCAGCAGTTTAGCCAGGGTAGGCTCAAATGAGCAGTTCTTC. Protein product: CASSLARVGSNEQFF. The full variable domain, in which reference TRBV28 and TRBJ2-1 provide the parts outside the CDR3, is DVKVTQSSRYLVKRTGEKVFLECVQDMDHENMFWYRQDPGLGLRLIYFSYDVKMKEKGDIPEGYSVSREKKERFSLILESASTNQTSMYLCASSLARVGSNEQFFGPGTRLTVL.

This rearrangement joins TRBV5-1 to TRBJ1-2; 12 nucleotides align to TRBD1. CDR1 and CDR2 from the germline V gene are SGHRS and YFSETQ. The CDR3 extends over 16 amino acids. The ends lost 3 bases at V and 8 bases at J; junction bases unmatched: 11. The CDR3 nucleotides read TGCGCCAGCAGCTCCAGACCCGGGACAGGGGGCCAAGGCTACACCTTC. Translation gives CASSSRPGTGGQGYTF.

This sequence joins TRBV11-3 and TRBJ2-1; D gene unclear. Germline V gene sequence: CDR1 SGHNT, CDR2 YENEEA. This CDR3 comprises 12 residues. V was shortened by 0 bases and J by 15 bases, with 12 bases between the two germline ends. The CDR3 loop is CASSLDPWQLFF. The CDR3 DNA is TGTGCCAGCAGCTTAGACCCGTGGCAGCTGTTCTTC.

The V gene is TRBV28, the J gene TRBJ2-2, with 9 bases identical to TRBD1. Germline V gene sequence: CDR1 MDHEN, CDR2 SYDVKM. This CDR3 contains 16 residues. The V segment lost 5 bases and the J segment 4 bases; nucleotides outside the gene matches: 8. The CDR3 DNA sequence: TGTGCCAGCAGTCCCAGAGACAGGGGGACCACCGGGGAGCTGTTTTTT. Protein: CASSPRDRGTTGELFF.

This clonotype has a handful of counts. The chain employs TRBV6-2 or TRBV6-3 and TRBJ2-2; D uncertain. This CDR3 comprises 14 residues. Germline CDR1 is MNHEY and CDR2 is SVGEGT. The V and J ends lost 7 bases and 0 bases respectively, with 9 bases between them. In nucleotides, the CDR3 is TGTGCCAGCACGAACTCACCGAACACCGGGGAGCTGTTTTTT. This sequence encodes CASTNSPNTGELFF.

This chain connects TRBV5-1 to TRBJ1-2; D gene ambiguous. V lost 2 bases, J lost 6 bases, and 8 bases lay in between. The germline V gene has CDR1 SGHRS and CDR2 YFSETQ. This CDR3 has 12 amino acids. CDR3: CASSFSGDGYTF. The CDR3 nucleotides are TGCGCCAGCAGCTTCTCCGGGGATGGCTACACCTTC.

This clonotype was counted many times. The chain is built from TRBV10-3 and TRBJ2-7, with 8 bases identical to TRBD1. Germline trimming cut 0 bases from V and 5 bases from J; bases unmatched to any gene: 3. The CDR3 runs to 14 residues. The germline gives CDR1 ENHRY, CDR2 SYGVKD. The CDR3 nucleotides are TGTGCCATCAGTGAGTCGGCAGGGGGCCACGAGCAGTACTTC. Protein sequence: CAISESAGGHEQYF.

DNA for the CDR3: TGTGCCAGCAGTTTCACGGATCCTGGAAACACCATATATTTT. Protein product: CASSFTDPGNTIYF. The chain is built from TRBV12-3 or TRBV12-4 and TRBJ1-3; no firm D call. This CDR3 is built from 14 residues. Trimming stripped 3 bases from V and 2 bases from J, with 8 bases between.

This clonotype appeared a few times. The CDR3: CASSVIGGEVTGELFF. In nucleotides, the CDR3 is TGTGCCAGCAGCGTAATAGGGGGCGAAGTCACCGGGGAGCTGTTTTTT. The V and J genes are TRBV9 and TRBJ2-2, with TRBD1 identical over 7 bases. Germline V gene sequence: CDR1 SGDLS, CDR2 YYNGEE. The CDR3 consists of 16 residues. V trimming: 1 base; J trimming: 4 bases; junction bases outside the gene matches: 7.

CDR3 region: CASSSDSGRGPYEQYF. As DNA, the CDR3 is TGCGCCAGCAGCTCCGATAGCGGGAGGGGACCCTACGAGCAGTACTTC. The chain links TRBV5-1 to TRBJ2-7; 11 positions agree with TRBD2. V shed 3 bases and J 2 bases; nucleotides not matched to a gene: 7. The CDR3 extends over 16 amino acids. Germline V lookup: CDR1 SGHRS, CDR2 YFSETQ.

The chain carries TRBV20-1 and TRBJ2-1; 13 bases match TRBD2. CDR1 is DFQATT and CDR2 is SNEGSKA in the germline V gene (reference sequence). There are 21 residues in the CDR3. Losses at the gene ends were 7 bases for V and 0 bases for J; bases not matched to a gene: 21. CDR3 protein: CSVRDRGLLAGGVSSYNEQFF. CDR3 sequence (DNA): TGCAGTGTCCGGGACAGGGGATTACTAGCGGGAGGGGTTAGCTCCTACAATGAGCAGTTCTTC.

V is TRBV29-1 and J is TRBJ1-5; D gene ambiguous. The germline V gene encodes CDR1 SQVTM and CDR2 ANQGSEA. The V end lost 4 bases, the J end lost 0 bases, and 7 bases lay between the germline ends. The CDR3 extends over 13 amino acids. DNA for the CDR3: TGCAGCGTTGCGGGAAATAGCAATCAGCCCCAGCATTTT. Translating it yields CSVAGNSNQPQHF.

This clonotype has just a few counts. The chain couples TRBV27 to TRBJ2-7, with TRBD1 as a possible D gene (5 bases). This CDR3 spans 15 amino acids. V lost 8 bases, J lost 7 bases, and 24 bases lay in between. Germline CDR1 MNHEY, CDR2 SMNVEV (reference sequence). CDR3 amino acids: CASRPYGAGLAEQYF. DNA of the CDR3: TGTGCCAGCCGCCCCTATGGGGCAGGGCTGGCTGAGCAGTACTTC.

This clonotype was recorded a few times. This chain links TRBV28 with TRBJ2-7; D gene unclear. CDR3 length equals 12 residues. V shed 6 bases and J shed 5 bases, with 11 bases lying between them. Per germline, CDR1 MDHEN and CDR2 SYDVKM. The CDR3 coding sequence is TGTGCCAGCAGGCCAGATGGCCACGAGCAGTACTTC. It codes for CASRPDGHEQYF. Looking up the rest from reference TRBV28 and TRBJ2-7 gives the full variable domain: DVKVTQSSRYLVKRTGEKVFLECVQDMDHENMFWYRQDPGLGLRLIYFSYDVKMKEKGDIPEGYSVSREKKERFSLILESASTNQTSMYLCASRPDGHEQYFGPGTRLTVT.

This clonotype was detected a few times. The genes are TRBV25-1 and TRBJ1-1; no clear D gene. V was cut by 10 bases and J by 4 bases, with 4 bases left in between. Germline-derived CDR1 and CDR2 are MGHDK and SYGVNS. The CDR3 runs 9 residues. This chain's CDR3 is CANFTEAFF. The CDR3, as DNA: TGTGCCAATTTCACTGAAGCTTTCTTT.

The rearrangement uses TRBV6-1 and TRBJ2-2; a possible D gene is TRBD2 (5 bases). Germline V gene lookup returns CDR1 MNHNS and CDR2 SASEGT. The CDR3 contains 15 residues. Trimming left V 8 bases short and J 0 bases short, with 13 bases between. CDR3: CASRGRSTNTGELFF. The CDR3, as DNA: TGTGCCAGCCGCGGGCGGAGTACGAACACCGGGGAGCTGTTTTTT.

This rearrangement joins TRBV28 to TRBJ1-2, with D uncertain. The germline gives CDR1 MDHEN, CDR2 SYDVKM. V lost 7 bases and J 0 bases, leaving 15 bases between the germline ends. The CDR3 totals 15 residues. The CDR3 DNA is TGTGCCAGCACGCTCCTTGGCGGGCCTAACTATGGCTACACCTTC. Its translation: CASTLLGGPNYGYTF.

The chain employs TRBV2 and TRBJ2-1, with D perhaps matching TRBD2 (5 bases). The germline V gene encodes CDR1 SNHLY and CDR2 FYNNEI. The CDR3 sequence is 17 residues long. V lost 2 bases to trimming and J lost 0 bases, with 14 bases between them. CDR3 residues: CASSENIVRASYNEQFF. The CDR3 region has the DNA TGTGCCAGCAGTGAAAACATTGTGAGGGCCTCCTACAATGAGCAGTTCTTC. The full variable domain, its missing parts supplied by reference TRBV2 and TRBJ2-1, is EPEVTQTPSHQVTQMGQEVILRCVPISNHLYFYWYRQILGQKVEFLVSFYNNEISEKSEIFDDQFSVERPDGSNFTLKIRSTKLEDSAMYFCASSENIVRASYNEQFFGPGTRLTVL.